This passage covers 12 T cell receptor beta chains from one sample sequenced in a study of metastatic and nonmetastatic thyroid tumors. With MiXCR, TCRdb called clones anew from the PCR reads. The sample yields approximately 86,000 clones, under 15% seen once. The entire patient cohort was treatment-naive prior to thyroid surgery. The sequencing sample was made of tumor tissue. The receptors come from a female donor with papillary thyroid cancer or a benign thyroid nodule (not recorded which). Some clones in this sample may be carry-over from other donors' samples.

This clone appeared once. The CDR3 does not close with the conserved phenylalanine or tryptophan, likely indicating a read error. The chain has TRBV9 and TRBJ2-7, with D perhaps TRBD1 or TRBD2 (5 bases each). Germline V gene sequence: CDR1 SGDLS, CDR2 YYNGEE. The CDR3 spans 12 residues. Trimming shortened V by 7 bases and J by 2 bases, and 10 bases separated the two germline ends. CDR3 sequence (DNA): TGTGCCAGCGGGACCGGCGCCTACGAGCAGTACCTC. This sequence encodes CASGTGAYEQYL.

This clone was detected many times. The chain links TRBV10-3 to TRBJ2-7; tentatively, D is TRBD1 (6 bases). CDR1 and CDR2 (germline): ENHRY, SYGVKD. Trimming left V 2 bases short and J 4 bases short, with 18 bases between. The CDR3 is 16 residues long. The CDR3: CAISETGTRTLYEQYF. As DNA, the CDR3 is TGTGCCATCAGTGAGACCGGGACAAGGACCTTGTACGAGCAGTACTTC.

The sample holds a few counts of this clone. This may stem from a read error, because a much larger clone lies one nucleotide away. The gene calls are TRBV28 and TRBJ2-4; D tentatively fits TRBD1 or TRBD2 (6 bases each). Trimming left V 8 bases short and J 6 bases short, with 14 bases between. The CDR3 runs 13 residues. Per germline, CDR1 MDHEN and CDR2 SYDVKM. Written as DNA, the CDR3 is TGTGCCAGCGCATCCAAGGGGGGAAACATTCAGTACTTC. Its translation is CASASKGGNIQYF.

This clone was found many times. The V and J genes are TRBV4-1 and TRBJ1-1; the D is unclear. The CDR3 totals 15 residues. Between the trimmed V and J ends, which lost 0 bases and 0 bases, there was a span of 8 bases. In germline, CDR1 is MGHRA, CDR2 YSYEKL. The CDR3 coding sequence is TGCGCCAGCAGCCAAGAACCCTCGGTGAACACTGAAGCTTTCTTT. It specifies CASSQEPSVNTEAFF.

Comments on this clone: It may be a read error: a sequence one base away is much more abundant. Other nucleotide sequences in the sample specify the same CDR3. The chain joins TRBV10-3 to TRBJ2-2, with D perhaps TRBD1 (5 bases). The V and J ends lost 0 bases and 8 bases respectively, with 13 bases between them. The germline V gene has CDR1 ENHRY and CDR2 SYGVKD. This CDR3 contains 15 residues. In nucleotides, the CDR3 is TGTGCCATCAGTGAGTCCTTGGGGCGGACAGGGGAGCTGTTTTTT. Its translation is CAISESLGRTGELFF.

There are many counts of this clone. The chain has TRBV10-3 and TRBJ1-1; no clear D gene. CDR1 ENHRY and CDR2 SYGVKD come from the germline V gene. Trimming pared 4 bases from V and 3 bases from J, leaving 12 bases between. This CDR3 is 14 amino acids long. CDR3 in DNA: TGTGCCATCAGTGGGGGAGGGATTGACACTGAAGCTTTCTTT. Translated: CAISGGGIDTEAFF.

This clone was recorded many times. V is TRBV19 and J is TRBJ2-5; the D gene could be TRBD1 or TRBD2 (5 bases each). V was shortened by 4 bases and J by 4 bases, with 10 bases between the two germline ends. From germline, CDR1 is LNHDA and CDR2 SQIVND (reference sequence). This CDR3 region has 13 residues. CDR3 DNA sequence: TGTGCCAGTAGTAAACGGGACCCAGAGACCCAGTACTTC. It codes for CASSKRDPETQYF.

This clone was seen only a few times. Since a much larger clone is just one base distant, this may be a read error. Other DNA sequences in the same sample also yield this CDR3. The gene calls are TRBV20-1 and TRBJ2-7, with 12 bases lining up with TRBD2. The CDR3 extends over 13 amino acids. Germline values: CDR1 DFQATT, CDR2 SNEGSKA (reference sequence). The CDR3 protein is CSAFGLAGYEQYF. DNA of the CDR3: TGCAGTGCTTTCGGACTAGCGGGATATGAGCAATACTTC.

This clone was counted at least ten times. A much larger clone is a single base away; this may be a read error. The same CDR3 is also encoded by other DNA sequences in this sample. The chain joins TRBV6-1 to TRBJ2-3; D may be TRBD1 or TRBD2 (5 bases each). Per germline, CDR1 MNHNS and CDR2 SASEGT. The length of the CDR3 is 13 residues. CDR3 sequence: CASTRGPTDTQYF. The CDR3 DNA follows: TGCGCCAGCACCCGGGGCCCCACAGATACGCAGTATTTT.

A remark on this clone: Since a much larger clone is just one base distant, this may be a read error. The chain joins TRBV24-1 to TRBJ2-5, with D possibly TRBD2 on 6 matching bases. Trimming removed 3 bases from V and 10 bases from J, with 14 bases in between. Germline CDR1 is KGHDR and CDR2 is SFDVKD. The CDR3 is made up of 13 amino acids. The CDR3 bases are TGTGCCACCAGTGATCACCCCGCGGGGAACCAGTACTTC. Translation: CATSDHPAGNQYF.

J is TRBJ2-7 and V is TRBV27; D perhaps matches TRBD2 (6 bases). The germline V gene encodes CDR1 MNHEY and CDR2 SMNVEV (reference sequence). Trimming cost V 2 bases and J 4 bases, with 21 bases left between them. There are 17 residues in the CDR3. The CDR3 loop reads CASSLGLARGSRYEQYF. The DNA for the CDR3 is TGTGCCAGCAGTTTAGGGCTAGCGCGAGGTTCACGGTACGAGCAGTACTTC.

This clone appeared many times. The chain's CDR3 is CASSLRGAQPQHF. CDR3 bases: TGTGCCAGCAGTTTAAGGGGGGCTCAGCCCCAGCATTTT. The rearrangement joins TRBV28 to TRBJ1-5; weak D call: TRBD1 (6 bases). The V gene lost 2 bases and the J gene lost 6 bases, with 8 bases spanning the gap. The CDR3 is 13 residues long. Germline CDR1 MDHEN, CDR2 SYDVKM. Based on the CDR3 plus reference TRBV28 and TRBJ1-5, the full variable domain is DVKVTQSSRYLVKRTGEKVFLECVQDMDHENMFWYRQDPGLGLRLIYFSYDVKMKEKGDIPEGYSVSREKKERFSLILESASTNQTSMYLCASSLRGAQPQHFGDGTRLSIL.